This TCR beta chain is from a study of blood T cell repertoires in COVID-19. Study overall: COVID-19 samples collected from the United States, Italy and Spain covered acute and convalescent phases.

Researchers sorted participants into cohorts using their self-reported clinical history. CDR3 size: 18 residues. V was pared by 0 bases and J by 3 bases, with 12 bases of the junction left unmatched. Germline V gene data show CDR1 as LGHNT and CDR2 as FRNRAP. As originally analysed: Amplification of reference gene primers was used by the study to estimate nucleated cell counts. Repertoires were generated with immunoSEQ multiplex PCR, while TCRdb's copy carries only in-frame clones and drops some. The V and J calls and clone size are taken from that table; D and trimming were inferred from the DNA. The table includes hundreds of thousands of clones, just under 90% detected once.

The J gene is TRBJ2-7, the V gene TRBV12-5, with 9 bases matching TRBD1. The sequence was collected from a woman in her 30s who had recovered from COVID-19. The specimen sequenced was PBMCs or T cells enriched from blood (not recorded which). This CDR3 reads CASGLVHVKGTGNYEQYF. CDR3 coding DNA: TGTGCTAGTGGTTTGGTACATGTTAAAGGGACAGGGAACTACGAGCAGTACTTC.